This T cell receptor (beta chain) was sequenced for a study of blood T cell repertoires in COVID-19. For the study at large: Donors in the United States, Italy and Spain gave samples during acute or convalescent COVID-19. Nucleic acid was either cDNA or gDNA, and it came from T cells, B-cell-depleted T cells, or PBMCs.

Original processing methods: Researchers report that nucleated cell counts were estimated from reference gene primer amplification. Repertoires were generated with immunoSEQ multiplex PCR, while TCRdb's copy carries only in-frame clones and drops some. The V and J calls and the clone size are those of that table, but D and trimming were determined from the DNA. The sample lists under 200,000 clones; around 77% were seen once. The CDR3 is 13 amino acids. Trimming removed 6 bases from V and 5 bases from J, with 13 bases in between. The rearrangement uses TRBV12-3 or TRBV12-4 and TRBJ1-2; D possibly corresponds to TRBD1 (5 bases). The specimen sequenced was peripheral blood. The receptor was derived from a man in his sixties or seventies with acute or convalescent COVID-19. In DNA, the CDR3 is TGTGCCAGCAGCCCAGGGTTGCAGTATGGCTACACCTTC. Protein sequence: CASSPGLQYGYTF.